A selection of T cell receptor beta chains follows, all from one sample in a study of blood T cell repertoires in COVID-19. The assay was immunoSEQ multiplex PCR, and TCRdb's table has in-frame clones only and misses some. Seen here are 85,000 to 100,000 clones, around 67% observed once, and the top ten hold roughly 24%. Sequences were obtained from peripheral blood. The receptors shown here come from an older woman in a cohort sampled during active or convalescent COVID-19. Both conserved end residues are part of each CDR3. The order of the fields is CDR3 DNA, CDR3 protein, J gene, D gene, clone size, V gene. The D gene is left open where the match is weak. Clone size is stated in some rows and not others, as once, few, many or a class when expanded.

TGTGCCAGCAGTTTCCCCTTGGGACAGGGGGGCCAGCCCCAGCATTTT CASSFPLGQGGQPQHF TRBJ1-5 TRBD1 - TRBV28
TGTGCCTGGAGTGTACCCTGGACAGGGGCCTTTTCCTACGAGCAGTACTTC CAWSVPWTGAFSYEQYF TRBJ2-7 TRBD1 once TRBV30
TGTGCCAGCAGATCGACTCGTAATCAGCCCCAGCATTTT CASRSTRNQPQHF TRBJ1-5 - - TRBV28
TGTGCCAGCAGCCCACGGACAGGGGAATTTGGGCAGTACTTC CASSPRTGEFGQYF TRBJ2-7 TRBD1 - TRBV4-2
TGTGCCAGCAGCGTAGAATGGGGCGCCGGAAACACCATATATTTT CASSVEWGAGNTIYF TRBJ1-3 - - TRBV9
TGTGCCAGCAGCTCGGCTAGCGGGGACCCATTCACAGATACGCAGTATTTT CASSSASGDPFTDTQYF TRBJ2-3 TRBD2 - TRBV4-2
TGCGCCAGCAGCCAAGACAGGGGGGAATATGGCTACACCTTC CASSQDRGEYGYTF TRBJ1-2 TRBD1 - TRBV4-1
TGTGCCAGCAGCTACCTGGAACTAGCGGGGGGTCTGACCTCCTACGAGCAGTACTTC CASSYLELAGGLTSYEQYF TRBJ2-7 TRBD2 - TRBV4-2
TGTGCCAGCAGCCAAACAGAAGAGACCCAGTACTTC CASSQTEETQYF TRBJ2-5 - once TRBV3-1/TRBV3-2
TGTGCCAGCAGCCAAGTCGGGGACAGAGGATTCGATAGGTACACCTTC CASSQVGDRGFDRYTF TRBJ1-2 TRBD1 - TRBV4-2
TGTGCCAGTCGAGGGGGCGGTCTGAACACTGAAGCTTTCTTT CASRGGGLNTEAFF TRBJ1-1 TRBD1 - TRBV6-5
TGTGCCTGGAGTAACACACCCCAATCCTACGAGCAGTACTTC CAWSNTPQSYEQYF TRBJ2-7 - - TRBV30
TGCGCCAGCAGCCAAGAAGGCGGGCAGGGCACAGATACGCAGTATTTT CASSQEGGQGTDTQYF TRBJ2-3 - - TRBV4-3
TGCGCCAGCAGCCAAGGACAGGCTGTCGGGGAGCTGTTTTTT CASSQGQAVGELFF TRBJ2-2 - few TRBV4-1
TGCGCCAGCAGCATAGAGCGGGGGCAACAAGAGACCCAGTACTTC CASSIERGQQETQYF TRBJ2-5 TRBD2 - TRBV5-1
TGTGCCAGCAGCCAAGGGGTCCTAGTGATGGAGACCCAGTACTTC CASSQGVLVMETQYF TRBJ2-5 - once TRBV14
TGTGCCAGCAGTTTTCTTCCGGGAAGCTCCTACAATGAGCAGTTCTTC CASSFLPGSSYNEQFF TRBJ2-1 - - TRBV28